Given below is one T cell receptor beta chain in context. Per the study methods: Reference gene primer amplification in the assay estimated nucleated cell counts. Measured with immunoSEQ multiplex PCR; TCRdb has only the in-frame clones, and not every one. Clone size and V and J calls were adopted from that table, with D and trimming inferred from the DNA. The sample has 650,000 to 800,000 clones, around 90% seen once. The sample is drawn from a study of blood T cell repertoires in COVID-19. Study-wide context: PBMCs, B-cell-depleted T cells, or T cells provided the cDNA or gDNA that made up the material.

Sequenced: peripheral blood. The receptor was derived from a woman younger than 30 with acute or convalescent COVID-19.

The CDR3 region is CASSGQQGSSNQPQHF. CDR3 sequence (DNA): TGTGCCAGCAGTGGACAACAGGGGAGTAGCAATCAGCCCCAGCATTTT. The chain carries TRBV25-1 and TRBJ1-5; 7 bases are shared with TRBD1. The trim removed 4 bases at V and 0 bases at J, leaving 6 bases unmatched. Germline assignment: CDR1 MGHDK and CDR2 SYGVNS. The CDR3 is made up of 16 amino acids.